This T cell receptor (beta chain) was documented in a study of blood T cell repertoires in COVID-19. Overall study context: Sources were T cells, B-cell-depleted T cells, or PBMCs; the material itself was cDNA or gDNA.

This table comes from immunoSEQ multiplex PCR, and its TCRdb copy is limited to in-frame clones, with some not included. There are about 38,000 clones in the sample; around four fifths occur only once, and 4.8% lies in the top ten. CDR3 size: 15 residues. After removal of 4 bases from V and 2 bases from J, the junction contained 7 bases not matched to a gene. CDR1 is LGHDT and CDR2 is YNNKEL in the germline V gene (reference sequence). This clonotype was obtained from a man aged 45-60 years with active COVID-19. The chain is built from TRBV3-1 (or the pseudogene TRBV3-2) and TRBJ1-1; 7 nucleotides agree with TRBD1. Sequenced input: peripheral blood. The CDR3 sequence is CASSRPQGGNTEAFF. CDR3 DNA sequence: TGTGCCAGCAGCCGCCCGCAGGGGGGCAACACTGAAGCTTTCTTT.